This note documents a single T cell receptor (beta chain) sequence. This entry belongs to a study of identical twins. The CDR3 contains 15 residues. The V and J ends lost 4 bases and 3 bases, in that order; junction bases with no gene match: 4. CDR1 and CDR2 from the germline V gene are KGHSH and LQKENI. MiXCR, applied by TCRdb to the 5' RACE reads, yields one record per CDR3 protein. Among about 530,000 distinct CDR3 sequences listed, 20% to 25% were seen once. This sample also appeared in a second study, on yellow fever vaccine responses in identical twins.

The receptor comes from a woman aged 18-29 years in good health. The sample consisted of CD4+ T cells sorted from blood. This chain joins TRBV18 and TRBJ2-1; the match to TRBD1 covers 9 bases. CDR3 protein: CASSRTGEGYNEQFF. For the CDR3, the DNA is TGTGCCAGCTCACGGACAGGGGAGGGCTACAATGAGCAGTTCTTC.